This paragraph covers one T cell receptor (beta chain) sequence. What it binds is not known. These data originate in a study of cytomegalovirus exposure and HLA in healthy donors. V was trimmed by 7 bases and J by 0 bases, leaving 13 bases between them. The germline gives CDR1 LNHDA, CDR2 SQIVND (reference sequence). The CDR3 spans 15 residues. A multiplex PCR was run with 60 Vbeta primers and 13 Jbeta primers. Per the original data handling: Approximately 11 million of the 80 million or so unique TCR beta chains counted in a later analysis were shared. Sequenced by immunoSEQ multiplex PCR; TCRdb stores in-frame clones only, minus some. The V and J calls and clone size are taken from that table; D and trimming were inferred from the DNA. The sample consists of about 91,000 clones, about 77% of them appearing once. Unrecorded immune exposure was likely among donors, who were nominally healthy when sampled.

Study-wide results and caveats: A highly shared variant cluster was judged a likely technical artifact. In a later analysis, compared with equally common non-associated chains, HLA-associated beta chains were more expanded.

This sequence was found in a male donor in good health and CMV-seropositive. The rearrangement joins TRBV19 to TRBJ1-5, with a weak D call TRBD1 (5 bases). The sample comprised PBMCs. In DNA, the CDR3 is TGTGCCAGTACAACGCGGGGGTATAGCAATCAGCCCCAGCATTTT. It specifies CASTTRGYSNQPQHF.